This TCR beta chain stems from a study of blood T cells in healthy people across ages. Combining a sample-barcoded 5' primer with a J-beta primer mix, a second PCR ran for 7 to 11 cycles. TCRdb reanalysed the 5' RACE reads using MiXCR and keeps one entry per CDR3 protein. The profile shows roughly 860,000 distinct CDR3 sequences, about 62% of them singletons. The sample providers were healthy Caucasian people from Russia, aged roughly 6 to 95. The source material was blood. This receptor was obtained from a man aged 30-40 years in good health.

CDR3 protein: CASSQAHPGERRGEQFF. In DNA, the CDR3 is TGCGCCAGCAGCCAAGCCCACCCGGGGGAGCGAAGAGGTGAGCAGTTCTTC. The J gene is TRBJ2-1, the V gene TRBV4-3; D is possibly TRBD2 (6 bases). Trimming removed 1 base from V and 9 bases from J, with 22 bases in between. Germline V gene sequence: CDR1 LGHNA, CDR2 YSLEER. This CDR3 is built from 17 residues.